The next 9 T cell receptor beta chains were all read from a single sample in a study of preoperative IRX-2 immunotherapy in early breast cancer. Stated treatment: preoperative locoregional IRX-2 cytokine immunotherapy. Produced via immunoSEQ multiplex PCR; TCRdb's table is partial and in-frame only. This sample carries about 38,000 clones, around four fifths of them seen once, and the ten largest clones take over 1.3%. The sample consisted of lymph node tissue, taken after IRX-2 immunotherapy. These TCRs come from a human donor with breast cancer.

The chain recombines TRBV11-3 with TRBJ1-5; 9 positions match TRBD1. V shed 2 bases, J shed 4 bases, and the junction held 6 bases outside the gene matches. The length of the CDR3 is 16 residues. The germline V gene has CDR1 SGHNT and CDR2 YENEEA. DNA of the CDR3: TGTGCCAGCAGCTTATCGGACAGGGGTATGAATCAGCCCCAGCATTTT. Residues: CASSLSDRGMNQPQHF.

This clone appeared a few times. This chain connects TRBV6-8 to TRBJ1-3; D call uncertain. The germline gives CDR1 MNHGY, CDR2 SAAAGT. This CDR3 comprises 16 residues. V lost 4 bases and J lost 0, with 13 bases in between. The CDR3 DNA is TGTGCCAGCAGTTTCTCCGGAGGCTTCTCTGGAAACACCATATATTTT. Residues: CASSFSGGFSGNTIYF.

V gene TRBV6-8 combines with J gene TRBJ2-7; perhaps TRBD1 as D (5 bases). The V end lost 8 bases, the J end lost 5 bases, and 16 bases lay between the germline ends. The CDR3 is 13 amino acids. The germline V gene encodes CDR1 MNHGY and CDR2 SAAAGT. CDR3 DNA: TGTGCCAGCTGGGTCCCCAGGGCCCACGAGCAGTACTTC. Its translation is CASWVPRAHEQYF.

The chain combines TRBV18 with TRBJ2-5; 12 bases are shared with TRBD2. CDR1 is KGHSH and CDR2 is LQKENI in the germline V gene. After removal of 6 bases from V and 5 bases from J, the junction contained 13 bases not matched to a gene. The CDR3 contains 17 residues. CDR3 bases: TGTGCCAGCTCTCCAAGGACTAGCGGGACAAAGGGGGAGACCCAGTACTTC. Translation gives CASSPRTSGTKGETQYF.

J is TRBJ1-1 and V is TRBV6-8, with TRBD1 as a possible D gene (5 bases). The germline V and J ends were trimmed by 6 bases and 2 bases, with 13 bases remaining between them. The germline CDR1 and CDR2 sequences are MNHGY and SAAAGT. The CDR3 is made up of 14 amino acids. This CDR3 reads CASSPSQGNTEAFF. Written as DNA, the CDR3 is TGTGCCAGCAGCCCCAGTCAGGGAAACACTGAAGCTTTCTTT.

The rearrangement links TRBV5-1 to TRBJ1-1; 8 bases line up with TRBD1. CDR1 and CDR2 (germline): SGHRS, YFSETQ. V lost 5 bases to trimming and J lost 4 bases; unmatched junction nucleotides: 7. The CDR3 spans 14 residues. The CDR3 bases are TGCGCCAGCAGACTTCAGGGGGCTAGCACTGAAGCTTTCTTT. Translation gives CASRLQGASTEAFF.

The rearrangement joins TRBV11-3 to TRBJ2-2; 8 positions agree with TRBD2. CDR1 and CDR2 from the germline V gene are SGHNT and YENEEA. CDR3 size: 16 residues. Trimming at V came to 5 bases and at J to 3 bases, leaving 8 bases not matched to a gene. CDR3: CASSLSGGGYTGELFF. The CDR3 DNA follows: TGTGCCAGCAGCCTTAGTGGCGGGGGGTACACCGGGGAGCTGTTTTTT.

The gene calls are TRBV7-6 and TRBJ2-7, with 8 bases aligning to TRBD1. The CDR3 runs to 16 residues. With 0 bases clipped from V and 5 bases from J, the junction kept 9 bases outside the gene matches. From germline, CDR1 is SGHVS and CDR2 FNYEAQ. The CDR3 sequence is CASSLAASRGQNEQYF. The CDR3 nucleotides read TGTGCCAGCAGCTTAGCTGCGAGCAGGGGGCAAAACGAGCAGTACTTC.

J is TRBJ1-1 and V is TRBV11-3; the D gene is possibly TRBD1 (6 bases). Germline CDR1 and CDR2: SGHNT and YENEEA. V was cut by 3 bases and J by 1 base, with 12 bases left in between. This CDR3 region has 15 residues. CDR3 residues: CASSLDDRQNTEAFF. In DNA form, the CDR3 reads TGTGCCAGCAGCTTGGATGACAGGCAGAACACTGAAGCTTTCTTT.